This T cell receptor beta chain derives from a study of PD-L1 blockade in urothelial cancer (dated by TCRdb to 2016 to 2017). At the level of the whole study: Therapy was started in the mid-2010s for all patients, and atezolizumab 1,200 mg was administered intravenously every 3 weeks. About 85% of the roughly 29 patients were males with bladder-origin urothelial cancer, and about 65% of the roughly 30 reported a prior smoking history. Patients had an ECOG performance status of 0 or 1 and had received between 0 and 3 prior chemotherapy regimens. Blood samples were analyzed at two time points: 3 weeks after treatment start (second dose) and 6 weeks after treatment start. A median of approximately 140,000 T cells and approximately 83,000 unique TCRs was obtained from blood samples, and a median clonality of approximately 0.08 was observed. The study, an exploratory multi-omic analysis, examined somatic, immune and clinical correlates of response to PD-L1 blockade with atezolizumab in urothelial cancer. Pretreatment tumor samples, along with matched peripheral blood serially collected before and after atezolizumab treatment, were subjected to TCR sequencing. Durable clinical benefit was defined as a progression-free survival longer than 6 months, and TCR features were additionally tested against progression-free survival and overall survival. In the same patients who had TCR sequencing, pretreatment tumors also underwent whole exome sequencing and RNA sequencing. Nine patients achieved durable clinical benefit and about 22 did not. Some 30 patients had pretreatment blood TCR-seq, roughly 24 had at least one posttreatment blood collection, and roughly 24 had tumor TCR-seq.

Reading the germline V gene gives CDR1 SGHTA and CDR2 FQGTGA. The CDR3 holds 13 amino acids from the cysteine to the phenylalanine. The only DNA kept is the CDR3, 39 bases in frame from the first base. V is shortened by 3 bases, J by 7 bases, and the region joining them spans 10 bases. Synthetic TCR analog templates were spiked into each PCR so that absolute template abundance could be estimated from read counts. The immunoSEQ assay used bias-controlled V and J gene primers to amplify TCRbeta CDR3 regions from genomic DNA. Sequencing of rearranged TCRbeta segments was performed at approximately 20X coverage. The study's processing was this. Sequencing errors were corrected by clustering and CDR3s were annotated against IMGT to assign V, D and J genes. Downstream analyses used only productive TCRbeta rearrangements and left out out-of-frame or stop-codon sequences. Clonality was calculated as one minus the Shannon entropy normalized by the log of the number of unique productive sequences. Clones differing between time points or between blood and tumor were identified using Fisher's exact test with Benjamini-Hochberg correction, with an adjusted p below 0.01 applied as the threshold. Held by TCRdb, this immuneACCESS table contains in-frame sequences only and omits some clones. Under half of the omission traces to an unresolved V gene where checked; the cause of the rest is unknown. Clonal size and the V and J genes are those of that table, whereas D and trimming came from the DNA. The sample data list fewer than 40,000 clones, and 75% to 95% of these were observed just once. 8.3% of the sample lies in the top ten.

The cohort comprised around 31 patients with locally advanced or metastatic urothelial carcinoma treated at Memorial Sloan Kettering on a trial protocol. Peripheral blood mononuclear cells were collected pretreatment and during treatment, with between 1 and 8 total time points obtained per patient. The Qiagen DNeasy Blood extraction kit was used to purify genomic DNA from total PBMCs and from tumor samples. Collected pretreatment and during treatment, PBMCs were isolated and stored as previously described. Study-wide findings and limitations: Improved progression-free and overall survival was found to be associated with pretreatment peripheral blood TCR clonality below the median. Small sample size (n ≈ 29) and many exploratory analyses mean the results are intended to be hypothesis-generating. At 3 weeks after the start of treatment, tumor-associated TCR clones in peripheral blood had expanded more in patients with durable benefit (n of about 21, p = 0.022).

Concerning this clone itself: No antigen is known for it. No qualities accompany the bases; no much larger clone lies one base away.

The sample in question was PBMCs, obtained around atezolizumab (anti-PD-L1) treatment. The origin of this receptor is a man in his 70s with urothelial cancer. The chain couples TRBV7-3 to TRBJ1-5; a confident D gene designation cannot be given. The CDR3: CASSLRWNQPQHF. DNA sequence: TGTGCCAGCAGCTTGAGGTGGAACCAGCCCCAGCATTTT.